This T cell receptor (beta chain) was retrieved from a study of identical twins (TCRdb year 2016). Background on the whole study: TCR alpha and beta repertoires from monozygotic twins, unrelated adults of various ages and cord blood were deep-sequenced to test whether fetal clonotypes persist. To rule out contamination, the twin experiments were replicated at different times with different library preparation protocols. Broad study findings and their caveats: Because the same donors could not be followed over many years, the conclusions depended on cross-sectional statistical analysis. The excess sharing between twins in beta out-of-frame sequences was weaker because fewer shared sequences reduced the signal-to-noise ratio. Zero-insertion analyses could be partly confounded by invariant T cells such as MAIT and iNKT, although diverse VJ usage argued against such confounding for most clonotypes. In monozygotic twins, recombination models systematically underestimated out-of-frame TCR alpha sharing, but the models matched the sharing seen between unrelated individuals. Abundant cord blood beta clonotypes had fewer insertions, young adult naive repertoires showed a similar but weaker trend, and memory repertoires showed no such trend. Compared with coincidental sharing between unrelated individuals, an excess of low generation-probability sequences was observed among out-of-frame TCR alpha sequences shared between twins.

About this clonotype itself: The clone's antigen remains unknown. Per-nucleotide qualities are absent, and no much larger clonotype sits a single base away.

Every donor was a healthy Caucasian. The twin cohort consisted of three pairs of female monozygotic twins, all aged 18 to 29 years. CD4+ and CD8+ T cell populations were isolated with positive isolation kits from Invitrogen. The germline V gene yields SGHRS for CDR1 and YFSETQ for CDR2. V loses 5 bases, J loses 4 bases, and the germline ends lie 14 bases apart. The CDR3 contains 14 residues, cysteine and phenylalanine counted. Only the CDR3 DNA is retained, 42 bases long and in frame from the first base. Library preparation employed 5' RACE. The instrument was an Illumina HiSeq 2000. Template switching introduced a universal primer binding site; the final cDNA contained a unique molecular identifier, enabling accurate counting of TCR cDNA molecules. First-strand cDNA for TCR alpha and beta chains was synthesized from specific primers in the conserved constant-segment region. To control for contamination, every cDNA library carried two barcodes: a SMART-Mk sample barcode plus Illumina barcodes. TruSeq adapter sequences, together with Illumina sample barcodes, were added in two successive PCR steps. The TCR alpha and beta cDNA libraries were sequenced on the Illumina HiSeq platform using custom primers. Turning to the authors' computational methods: MiGEC processed the raw reads to extract unique molecular identifiers, while MiXCR was used to determine the CDR3 positions. Recombination models were inferred per individual with the repgenHMM and IGoR tools using an EM algorithm. Shared clonotypes were analyzed with the tcR package in R, and sharing was normalized by the product of cloneset sizes. To study raw recombination free of thymic and clonal selection effects, out-of-frame nonproductive sequences were analyzed. The raw public reads went through TCRdb reprocessing: fastp at Q25, MiXCR clone calling, in-frame beta chains kept. All rows with the same CDR3 protein become a single entry with the most common DNA and genes. V and J calls and clone size were set by TCRdb, not the authors. The sample data list around 480,000 distinct CDR3 sequences, and roughly an eighth of these were observed just once. Of the sample, approximately 1% falls within the top ten clones.

This sample was also put to use in a study of yellow fever vaccine responses in identical twins. The second source states: The authors reported that the T cell response to vaccination in identical twins appeared partly convergent and partly personalized. In the study, vaccine-responding T cell clones were precisely tracked in identical twins.

Recombination joined TRBV5-1 with TRBJ2-3, with TRBD2 perhaps the D gene, on 5 matching bases. The sample consisted of CD4+ T cells sorted from blood. The sequence was obtained from a woman under 30 in good health. The CDR3 region has the sequence CASSPGTSPDTQYF. The nucleotides are TGCGCCAGCAGTCCGGGAACCTCCCCAGATACGCAGTATTTT.